This T cell receptor beta chain was sequenced in a study of T cells in Graves' hyperthyroidism and ophthalmopathy. Authors of the study amplified TCR beta CDR3 regions from RNA transcripts. Carried out on the TCR CDR3, a first-round RT-PCR used the HTBI primer set. A single record per CDR3 protein comes from TCRdb applying MiXCR to the multiplex PCR reads. The sample includes around 580,000 distinct CDR3 sequences, 46% of them seen just once. This clonotype showed up just once. The CDR3 is 14 amino acids. The germline CDR1 and CDR2 sequences are LNHDA and SQIVND (reference sequence). V was pared by 6 bases and J by 5 bases, with 11 bases between.

Source material: peripheral blood or thyroid tissue (not recorded which). The origin of this receptor is a woman in her late teens or twenties with Graves' hyperthyroidism. J is TRBJ1-6 and V is TRBV19; no definite D call. DNA for the CDR3: TGTGCCAGTAGGAGGACGAAGGATAATTCACCCCTCCACTTT. Encoded protein: CASRRTKDNSPLHF.